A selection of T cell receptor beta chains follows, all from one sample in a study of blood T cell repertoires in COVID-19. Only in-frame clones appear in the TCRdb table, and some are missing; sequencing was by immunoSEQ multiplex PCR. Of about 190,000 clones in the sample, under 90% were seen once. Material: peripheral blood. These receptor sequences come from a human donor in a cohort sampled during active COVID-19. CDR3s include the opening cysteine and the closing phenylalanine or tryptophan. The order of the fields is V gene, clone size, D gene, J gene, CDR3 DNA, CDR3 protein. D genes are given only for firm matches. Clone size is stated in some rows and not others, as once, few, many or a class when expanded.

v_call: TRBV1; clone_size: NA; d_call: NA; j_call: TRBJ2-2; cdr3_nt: TGCACCAGCAGGATGGGACTAGCGGGGCGACCCACCGGGGAGCTGTTTTTT; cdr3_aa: CTSRMGLAGRPTGELFF
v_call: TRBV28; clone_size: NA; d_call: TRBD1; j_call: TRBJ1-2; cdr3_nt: TGTGCCAGCAGTTTGACAGGGTATCGTGGCTACACCTTC; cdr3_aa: CASSLTGYRGYTF
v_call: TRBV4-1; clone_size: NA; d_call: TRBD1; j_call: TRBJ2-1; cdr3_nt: TGCGCCAGCAGTTTACAGGGGAACTACAATGAGCAGTTCTTC; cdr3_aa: CASSLQGNYNEQFF
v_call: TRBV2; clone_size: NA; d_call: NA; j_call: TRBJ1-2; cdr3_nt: TGTGCCAGCAGTCTCAAGCGTTCTAACTATGGCTACACCTTC; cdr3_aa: CASSLKRSNYGYTF
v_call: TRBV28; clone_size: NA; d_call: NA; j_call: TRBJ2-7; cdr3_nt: TGTGCCAGCAGCCCCTCAAATAGGGGCCTCGAGCAGTACTTC; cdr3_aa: CASSPSNRGLEQYF
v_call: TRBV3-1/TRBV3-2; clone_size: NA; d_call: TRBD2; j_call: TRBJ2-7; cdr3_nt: TGTGCCAGCAGCCAAGACGGGACTAGCATTTACGAGCAGTACTTC; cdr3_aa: CASSQDGTSIYEQYF
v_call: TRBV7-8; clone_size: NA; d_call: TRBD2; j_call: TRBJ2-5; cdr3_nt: TGTGCCAGCAGCCAAGAGACTAGCGTTCGGTTGGCCCAGTACTTC; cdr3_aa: CASSQETSVRLAQYF
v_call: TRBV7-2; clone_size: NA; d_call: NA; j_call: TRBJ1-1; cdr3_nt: TGTGCCAGCAGCTTCTCCGGAGTATACACTGAAGCTTTCTTT; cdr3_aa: CASSFSGVYTEAFF
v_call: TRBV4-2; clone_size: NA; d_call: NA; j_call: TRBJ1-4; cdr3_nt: TGTGCCAGCAGCATGAAACTAATTGATGAAAAACTGTTTTTT; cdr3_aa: CASSMKLIDEKLFF
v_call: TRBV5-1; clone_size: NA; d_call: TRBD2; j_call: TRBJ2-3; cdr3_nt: TGCGCCAGCAGCCTAGCGCCCGGACTAGCGGGAGTTAGAACAGATACGCAGTATTTT; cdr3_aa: CASSLAPGLAGVRTDTQYF
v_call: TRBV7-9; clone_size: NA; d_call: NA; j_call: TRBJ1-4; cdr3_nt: TGTGCCAGCAGCCTCTACCAGGGGCTTGGTAATGAAAAACTGTTTTTT; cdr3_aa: CASSLYQGLGNEKLFF
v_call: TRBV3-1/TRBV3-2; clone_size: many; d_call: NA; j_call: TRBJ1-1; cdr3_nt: TGTGCCAGCAGCCAAGGTATTCGGGAAGCTTTCTTT; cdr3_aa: CASSQGIREAFF
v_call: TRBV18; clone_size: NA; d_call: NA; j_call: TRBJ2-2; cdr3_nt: TGTGCCAGCTCATCGACCCCAGCGGACACCGGGGAGCTGTTTTTT; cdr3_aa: CASSSTPADTGELFF
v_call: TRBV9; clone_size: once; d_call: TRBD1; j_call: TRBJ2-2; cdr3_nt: TGTGCCAGCAGCGCAACCGGGACAGCTTACACCGGGGAGCTGTTTTTT; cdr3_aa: CASSATGTAYTGELFF
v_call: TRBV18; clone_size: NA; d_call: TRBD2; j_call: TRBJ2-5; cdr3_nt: TGTGCCAGCTCTAATAGCGGGCTCGTTGGTGCCCAGTACTTC; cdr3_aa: CASSNSGLVGAQYF
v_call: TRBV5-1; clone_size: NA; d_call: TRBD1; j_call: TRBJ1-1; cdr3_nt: TGCGCCAGCAAGAGCCAGGGGGCCGATACTGAAGCTTTCTTT; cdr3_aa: CASKSQGADTEAFF
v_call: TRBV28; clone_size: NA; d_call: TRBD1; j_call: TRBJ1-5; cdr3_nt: TGTGCCAGCAGAGGGGGACAGGGCGGGTATAGCAATCAGCCCCAGCATTTT; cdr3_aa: CASRGGQGGYSNQPQHF
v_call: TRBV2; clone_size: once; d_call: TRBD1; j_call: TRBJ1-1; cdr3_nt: TGTGCCAGCAGTGTCAAAGGACAGGTTGAAGCTTTCTTT; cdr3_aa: CASSVKGQVEAFF
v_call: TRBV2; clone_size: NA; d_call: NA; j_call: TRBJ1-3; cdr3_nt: TGTGCCAGCGCTACGGGGTATGGAAACACCATATATTTT; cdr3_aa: CASATGYGNTIYF
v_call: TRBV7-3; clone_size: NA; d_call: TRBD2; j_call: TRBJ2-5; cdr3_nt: TGTGCCAGCAGCTTCTCTAGCGGTAGGTACCAAGAGACCCAGTACTTC; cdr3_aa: CASSFSSGRYQETQYF
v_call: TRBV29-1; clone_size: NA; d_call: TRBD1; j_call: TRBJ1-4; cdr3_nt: TGCAGCGCTGGACAGGGAACTAATGAAAAACTGTTTTTT; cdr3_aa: CSAGQGTNEKLFF
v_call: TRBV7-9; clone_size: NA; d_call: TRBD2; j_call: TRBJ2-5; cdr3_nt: TGTGCCAGCAGCCAGGCGGGGGTGGAGACCCAGTACTTC; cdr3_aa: CASSQAGVETQYF
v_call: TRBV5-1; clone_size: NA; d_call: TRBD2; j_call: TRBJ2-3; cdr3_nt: TGCGCCAGCAGCTCACTAGCGGGGGCCTGGACAGATACGCAGTATTTT; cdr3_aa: CASSSLAGAWTDTQYF
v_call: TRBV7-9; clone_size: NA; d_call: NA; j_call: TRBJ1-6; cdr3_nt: TGTGCCAGCAGCTTACTGGGGGGGGAGTCGCCCCTCCACTTT; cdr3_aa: CASSLLGGESPLHF
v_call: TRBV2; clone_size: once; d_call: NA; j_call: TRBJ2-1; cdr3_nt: TGTGCCAGCAGTAGCGGCGTGCCCATTAATGAGCAGTTCTTC; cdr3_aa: CASSSGVPINEQFF
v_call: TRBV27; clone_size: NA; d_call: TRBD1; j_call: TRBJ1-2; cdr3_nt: TGTGCCAGCAGTTTGACAGGGGGAAATGGCTACACCTTC; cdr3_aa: CASSLTGGNGYTF
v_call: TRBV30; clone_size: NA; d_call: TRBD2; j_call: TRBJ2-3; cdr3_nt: TGTGCCTGGGGACTAGCAGCAGATACGCAGTATTTT; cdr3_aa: CAWGLAADTQYF
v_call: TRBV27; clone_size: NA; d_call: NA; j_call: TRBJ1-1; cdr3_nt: TGTGCCAGCAGTCTAAGGGGTAACACTGAAGCTTTCTTT; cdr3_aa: CASSLRGNTEAFF